A selection of T cell receptor beta chains follows, all from one sample in a study of early stage breast cancer tumors. Using immunoSEQ multiplex PCR, the repertoire was profiled, and TCRdb retains in-frame clones only, with some absent. This table has fewer than 90,000 clones, more than 65% appearing once. The sequenced sample was blood. Receptors originate from a person in their sixties with breast cancer. The CDR3 runs from the conserved cysteine through the conserved F or W. Fields, in order: D gene, J gene, clone size, V gene, CDR3 DNA, CDR3 protein. The D gene is left open where the match is weak. Size is stated for part of the rows, as once, few or many counts, or as a class when the clone is expanded.

D: TRBD1; J: TRBJ2-2; size: few; V: TRBV25-1; DNA: TGTGCCAGCAATACGGACAGGGATCGGTCCGGGGAGCTGTTTTTT; CDR3: CASNTDRDRSGELFF
D: TRBD2; J: TRBJ2-5; size: -; V: TRBV19; DNA: TGTGCCAGTGCGAGCGTTTCTAGCGGGAGGTTAGAGACCCAGTACTTC; CDR3: CASASVSSGRLETQYF
D: -; J: TRBJ2-2; size: few; V: TRBV29-1; DNA: TGCAGCGTCGGGGACTTGGTCACCGGGGAGCTGTTTTTT; CDR3: CSVGDLVTGELFF
D: -; J: TRBJ1-1; size: once; V: TRBV27; DNA: TGTGCCAGCACCTTCGGACAGAACACTGAAGCTTTCTTT; CDR3: CASTFGQNTEAFF
D: TRBD2; J: TRBJ2-1; size: -; V: TRBV28; DNA: TGTGCCAGCAGTTTCGAGCGGGATTCATATGAGCAGTTCTTC; CDR3: CASSFERDSYEQFF
D: -; J: TRBJ1-4; size: -; V: TRBV6-1; DNA: TGTGCCAGCAGTCGCCTAGGGGTCCTTAATGAAAAACTGTTTTTT; CDR3: CASSRLGVLNEKLFF
D: TRBD1; J: TRBJ2-3; size: once; V: TRBV29-1; DNA: TGCAGCTCTTCGGGACAGCTAATCACAGATACGCAGTATTTT; CDR3: CSSSGQLITDTQYF
D: TRBD2; J: TRBJ2-1; size: -; V: TRBV5-1; DNA: TGCGCCAGCAGCTCGGAGCGGGGGGGCTTTGATGAGCAGTTCTTC; CDR3: CASSSERGGFDEQFF
D: -; J: TRBJ2-3; size: -; V: TRBV19; DNA: TGTGCCAGTAGTGGTGCGAGCGTTAGCACAGATACGCAGTATTTT; CDR3: CASSGASVSTDTQYF
D: TRBD1; J: TRBJ2-2; size: once; V: TRBV18; DNA: TGTGCCAGCTCACCCGCGACAGGGGGCCGTACCGGGGAGCTGTTTTTT; CDR3: CASSPATGGRTGELFF
D: TRBD2; J: TRBJ2-1; size: -; V: TRBV5-1; DNA: TGCGCCAGCAGTTTGGGACTAGCGGGGGGAATCTACAATGAGCAGTTCTTC; CDR3: CASSLGLAGGIYNEQFF
D: -; J: TRBJ1-4; size: -; V: TRBV30; DNA: TGTGCCTGGAGGAGTGGATCTAATGAAAAACTGTTTTTT; CDR3: CAWRSGSNEKLFF
D: -; J: TRBJ2-2; size: -; V: TRBV7-3; DNA: TGTGCCAGCAGCCCCCACCAGGGGGAGCTGTTTTTT; CDR3: CASSPHQGELFF
D: -; J: TRBJ2-1; size: -; V: TRBV15; DNA: TGTGCCACCAGCAGAGTTGGTGACGGTGAGCAGTTCTTC; CDR3: CATSRVGDGEQFF
D: -; J: TRBJ1-1; size: -; V: TRBV7-9; DNA: TGTGCCAGCAGCGTAGGGATCACTGAAGCTTTCTTT; CDR3: CASSVGITEAFF
D: -; J: TRBJ2-1; size: -; V: TRBV27; DNA: TGTGCCAGCAGTTTAGACTACGCCTACAATGAGCAGTTCTTC; CDR3: CASSLDYAYNEQFF
D: TRBD2; J: TRBJ2-3; size: -; V: TRBV6-4; DNA: TGTGCCAGCAGTGACGTAGCGGGAACAGATACGCAGTATTTT; CDR3: CASSDVAGTDTQYF
D: -; J: TRBJ2-7; size: -; V: TRBV30; DNA: TGTGCCTGGAGTGTAAGCGGTCTGAGTTCCTACGAGCAGTACTTC; CDR3: CAWSVSGLSSYEQYF
D: -; J: TRBJ1-2; size: once; V: TRBV5-1; DNA: TGCGCCAGCAGCTTGACGGTCGGGTATGGCTACACCTTC; CDR3: CASSLTVGYGYTF
D: -; J: TRBJ2-1; size: few; V: TRBV9; DNA: TGTGCCAGCAGCTCGACTGGCGATGAGCAGTTCTTC; CDR3: CASSSTGDEQFF
D: TRBD2; J: TRBJ2-3; size: few; V: TRBV7-9; DNA: TGTGCCAGCAGCTTAGCGGTATCCTGGACTAGCGGGGAGACAGATACGCAGTATTTT; CDR3: CASSLAVSWTSGETDTQYF
D: -; J: TRBJ1-5; size: -; V: TRBV19; DNA: TGTGCCAGTAGTTCTAATAGGGGGGGTAATCAGCCCCAGCATTTT; CDR3: CASSSNRGGNQPQHF
D: -; J: TRBJ1-2; size: -; V: TRBV25-1; DNA: TGTGCCAGCAGTGGGGTGGGGAGGAACTATGGCTACACCTTC; CDR3: CASSGVGRNYGYTF
D: -; J: TRBJ1-2; size: few; V: TRBV18; DNA: TGTGCCAGCTCACCTGGGCCAGGGATTGCGGATGGCTACACCTTC; CDR3: CASSPGPGIADGYTF
D: TRBD1; J: TRBJ1-2; size: -; V: TRBV6-6; DNA: TGTGGAGTTACAGGGGGCGACTATGGCTACACCTTC; CDR3: CGVTGGDYGYTF
D: -; J: TRBJ2-3; size: -; V: TRBV10-3; DNA: TGTGCCACCCAGACGTCTAGCACAGATACGCAGTATTTT; CDR3: CATQTSSTDTQYF
D: -; J: TRBJ1-2; size: -; V: TRBV20-1; DNA: TGCAGTGTTTCGGACAGTTATGGCTACACCTTC; CDR3: CSVSDSYGYTF
D: TRBD1; J: TRBJ2-7; size: -; V: TRBV11-2; DNA: TGTGCCAGCAGCATCGGGACAGGGGACTACGAGCAGTACTTC; CDR3: CASSIGTGDYEQYF
D: TRBD1; J: TRBJ2-7; size: -; V: TRBV30; DNA: TGTGCCTGGAACCGCGGACAGGGGGGATACGAGCAGTACTTC; CDR3: CAWNRGQGGYEQYF
D: -; J: TRBJ2-5; size: -; V: TRBV23-1; DNA: TGCGCCAGCAAAACCCAGTACTTC; CDR3: CASKTQYF
D: TRBD1; J: TRBJ1-4; size: -; V: TRBV9; DNA: TGTGCCAGCAGCCTTAGTCCGGGACAGGGAGACGAAAAACTGTTTTTT; CDR3: CASSLSPGQGDEKLFF
D: TRBD1; J: TRBJ2-7; size: few; V: TRBV7-9; DNA: TGTGCCAGCAGCTTTTGGACAGGGGACGAGCAGTACTTC; CDR3: CASSFWTGDEQYF
D: TRBD1; J: TRBJ1-2; size: few; V: TRBV4-2; DNA: TGTGCCAGCAGCCAAGTCCCGGGACAGGGTGACGGCTACACCTTC; CDR3: CASSQVPGQGDGYTF
D: -; J: TRBJ2-2; size: -; V: TRBV7-6; DNA: TGTGCCAGCAGCTTAGTACCTGAGAACACCGGGGAGCTGTTTTTT; CDR3: CASSLVPENTGELFF
D: -; J: TRBJ1-1; size: few; V: TRBV28; DNA: TGTGCCAGCGGAGAGGTCACTGAAGCTTTCTTT; CDR3: CASGEVTEAFF
D: -; J: TRBJ1-1; size: -; V: TRBV29-1; DNA: TGCACCGTCGGGGGGCGGTCTGAAGCTTTCTTT; CDR3: CTVGGRSEAFF
D: TRBD1; J: TRBJ1-2; size: -; V: TRBV6-1; DNA: TGTGCCAGCAGTTCCCGGACAGGGGACTATGGCTACACCTTC; CDR3: CASSSRTGDYGYTF
D: -; J: TRBJ2-2; size: -; V: TRBV29-1; DNA: TGCAGCGTTAGGACGAACACCGGGGAGCTGTTTTTT; CDR3: CSVRTNTGELFF
D: -; J: TRBJ1-4; size: -; V: TRBV28; DNA: TGTGCCAGCAGTTTGAGCGGGGTTAATGAAAAACTGTTTTTT; CDR3: CASSLSGVNEKLFF
D: TRBD2; J: TRBJ2-1; size: once; V: TRBV5-6; DNA: TGTGCCAGCAGCTTGGAACGCCCGGGGGGGCGGCAGTTCTTC; CDR3: CASSLERPGGRQFF
D: -; J: TRBJ1-4; size: -; V: TRBV7-9; DNA: TGTGCCCCTAAATGTCAGGTTGGGGCAACTAATGAAAAACTGTTTTTT; CDR3: CAPKCQVGATNEKLFF
D: -; J: TRBJ2-1; size: -; V: TRBV28; DNA: TGTGCCAGCAGTTTGATCGGGTCCTACAATGAGCAGTTCTTC; CDR3: CASSLIGSYNEQFF
D: -; J: TRBJ2-7; size: -; V: TRBV7-9; DNA: TGTGCCAGCAGCTTATCCGGGGGCAGCGAGCAGTACTTC; CDR3: CASSLSGGSEQYF
D: TRBD2; J: TRBJ2-3; size: -; V: TRBV7-6; DNA: TGTGCCAGCAGCTTAGGGGCTAGCGGGGGCACAGATACGCAGTATTTT; CDR3: CASSLGASGGTDTQYF
D: -; J: TRBJ1-5; size: -; V: TRBV11-2; DNA: TGTGCCAGCAGCCGAGGGACTAGGGGCAATCAGCCCCAGCATTTT; CDR3: CASSRGTRGNQPQHF
D: TRBD1; J: TRBJ2-1; size: -; V: TRBV11-2; DNA: TGTGCCAGCAGTTTCGGGACAGGGAGACCTAATGAGCAGTTCTTC; CDR3: CASSFGTGRPNEQFF
D: -; J: TRBJ2-3; size: -; V: TRBV9; DNA: TGTGCCAGCAGCGTAGTGTCAGATACGCAGTATTTT; CDR3: CASSVVSDTQYF
D: -; J: TRBJ1-3; size: -; V: TRBV5-1; DNA: TGCGCCAGCAGCCTAGGCGTGGCTCGGGGAAACACCATATATTTT; CDR3: CASSLGVARGNTIYF
D: -; J: TRBJ1-2; size: -; V: TRBV5-8; DNA: TGTGCCAGCAGCCAAGGACCCGGGGCTGGCTATGGCTACACCTTC; CDR3: CASSQGPGAGYGYTF